The 21 T cell receptor beta chains reported below all come from one sample, sequenced in a study of long-term antiretroviral therapy in people with HIV. At survey level, the immunoSEQ assay was run in its v3.0 version. Measured with immunoSEQ multiplex PCR; TCRdb has only the in-frame clones, and not every one. The sample consists of fewer than 30,000 clones, roughly four fifths of them appearing once. The starting material was unsorted PBMCs, obtained 0.7 years before starting antiretroviral therapy. Source of these receptors: a man in his thirties or forties with HIV.

V and J are TRBV18 and TRBJ2-1, with a possible D match to TRBD1 (5 bases). V gave up 6 bases and J gave up 4 bases, with 7 bases separating them. Germline V gene sequence: CDR1 KGHSH, CDR2 LQKENI. CDR3 length equals 12 residues. CDR3 sequence: CASSQGYNEQFF. In DNA, the CDR3 is TGTGCCAGCTCCCAGGGTTACAATGAGCAGTTCTTC.

This chain joins TRBV19 and TRBJ2-1, with 9 bases aligning to TRBD2. The ends lost 3 bases at V and 0 bases at J; junction bases unmatched: 0. Germline V gene sequence: CDR1 LNHDA, CDR2 SQIVND (reference sequence). This CDR3 has 15 amino acids. The CDR3 DNA sequence: TGTGCCAGTAGTATGACTAGCGGCTCCTACAATGAGCAGTTCTTC. It translates to CASSMTSGSYNEQFF. The full variable domain, completed using reference TRBV19 and TRBJ2-1, is DGGITQSPKYLFRKEGQNVTLSCEQNLNHDAMYWYRQDPGQGLRLIYYSQIVNDFQKGDIAEGYSVSREKKESFPLTVTSAQKNPTAFYLCASSMTSGSYNEQFFGPGTRLTVL.

This chain connects TRBV7-6 to TRBJ2-5, with 8 bases lining up with TRBD1. In germline, CDR1 is SGHVS, CDR2 FNYEAQ. The CDR3 has 14 residues. With 6 bases clipped from V and 7 bases from J, the junction kept 10 bases outside the gene matches. CDR3: CASRPGQGLATQYF. CDR3 sequence (DNA): TGTGCCAGCAGACCCGGACAGGGACTCGCGACCCAGTACTTC.

The chain joins TRBV7-9 to TRBJ2-2, with 7 bases aligning to TRBD1. The CDR3 contains 16 residues. Germline lookup yields CDR1 SEHNR and CDR2 FQNEAQ (reference sequence). Trimming took 4 bases from V and 2 from J; bases not matched to a gene: 7. The CDR3 loop is CASSSPGTENTGELFF. CDR3 in DNA: TGTGCCAGCAGCTCTCCCGGGACAGAAAACACCGGGGAGCTGTTTTTT. Full variable domain (missing parts from reference TRBV7-9 and TRBJ2-2): DTGVSQNPRHKITKRGQNVTFRCDPISEHNRLYWYRQTLGQGPEFLTYFQNEAQLEKSRLLSDRFSAERPKGSFSTLEIQRTEQGDSAMYLCASSSPGTENTGELFFGEGSRLTVL.

This clone turned up a few times. The chain carries TRBV30 and TRBJ1-5, with 7 positions matching TRBD1. This CDR3 has 16 residues. Trimming took 1 base from V and 0 from J; bases not matched to a gene: 6. CDR1 GTSNPN and CDR2 SVGIG come from the germline V gene (reference sequence). CDR3 sequence reads: CAWSEGASLSNQPQHF. The CDR3 bases are TGTGCCTGGAGTGAGGGGGCGTCTCTTAGCAATCAGCCCCAGCATTTT. The entire variable domain, with the rest obtained from reference TRBV30 and TRBJ1-5, is as follows: SQTIHQWPATLVQPVGSPLSLECTVEGTSNPNLYWYRQAAGRGLQLLFYSVGIGQISSEVPQNLSASRPQDRQFILSSKKLLLSDSGFYLCAWSEGASLSNQPQHFGDGTRLSIL.

The chain joins TRBV5-8 to TRBJ2-1; D possibly corresponds to TRBD1 (5 bases). Deletions cut 1 base from V and 2 bases from J, with 13 bases between. Germline CDR1 reads SGHTS; CDR2 reads YDEGEE. The CDR3 consists of 16 residues. For the CDR3, the DNA is TGTGCCAGCAGCTTGAGGCTTGACAGAGCCTACAATGAGCAGTTCTTC. This codes for CASSLRLDRAYNEQFF.

This clone showed up just a few times. This sequence joins TRBV9 and TRBJ2-7; 7 nucleotides line up with TRBD2. The J segment lost 4 bases and the V segment lost 0 bases, leaving 4 bases of the junction unmatched. CDR3 length equals 14 residues. The germline V gene encodes CDR1 SGDLS and CDR2 YYNGEE. CDR3 sequence reads: CASSVVGGSYEQYF. CDR3 DNA sequence: TGTGCCAGCAGCGTAGTGGGGGGGAGTTACGAGCAGTACTTC.

The chain carries TRBV27 and TRBJ2-7, with a possible D match to TRBD1 (7 bases). The CDR3 runs to 14 residues. Germline CDR1 and CDR2: MNHEY and SMNVEV (reference sequence). The V and J ends lost 6 bases and 1 base respectively, with 13 bases between them. CDR3 protein: CASRRAGGSYEQYF. The CDR3 nucleotides are TGTGCCAGCAGGAGGGCAGGGGGGTCCTACGAGCAGTACTTC.

The chain links TRBV11-2 to TRBJ2-7; D is uncertain. Trimming left V 5 bases short and J 2 bases short, with 10 bases between. Germline CDR1 and CDR2: SGHAT and FQNNGV. The CDR3 consists of 13 residues. The CDR3 region is CASSQRGTYEQYF. CDR3 DNA sequence: TGTGCCAGCAGCCAAAGAGGTACCTACGAGCAGTACTTC.

CDR3 protein: CASSLSQGGRETQYF. CDR3 coding DNA: TGTGCCAGCAGCTTGTCCCAGGGGGGGCGAGAGACCCAGTACTTC. The chain carries TRBV5-4 and TRBJ2-5; either TRBD1 or TRBD2 may fit D (7 bases each). The V and J ends lost 1 base and 4 bases respectively, with 14 bases between them. CDR3 length equals 15 residues. Germline CDR1 is SGHNT and CDR2 is YYREEE (reference sequence).

The chain combines TRBV4-1 with TRBJ1-2; D is uncertain. Trimming stripped 0 bases from V and 7 bases from J, with 15 bases between. Germline V CDR1 and CDR2: MGHRA, YSYEKL. This CDR3 has 15 amino acids. The CDR3 is CASSQDGLPRGGYTF. The CDR3 region has the DNA TGCGCCAGCAGCCAAGACGGCCTCCCGCGAGGTGGCTACACCTTC.

This clone occurred a few times. This sequence joins TRBV5-3 and TRBJ2-4; perhaps TRBD2 as D (5 bases). TRBV5-3 is an ORF, with its function uncertain. There are 15 residues in the CDR3. With 4 bases removed from V and 1 base from J, the gap between germline ends came to 12 bases. CDR3 DNA: TGTGCCAGAAGCCTTCCGTCGGGGGCCAAAAACATTCAGTACTTC. It translates to CARSLPSGAKNIQYF.

A word on this clone: Its ends do not fully match the called genes, so a read error is possible. This chain joins TRBV11-2 and TRBJ2-2; 9 bases map to TRBD2. Germline V gives CDR1 SGHAT, CDR2 FQNNGV. This CDR3 is 16 amino acids long. Here the CDR3 DNA reads TGTGCCAGCAGTTCCGGACTAGCGCTGAACCCCGGGGAGCTGTTTTTT. Protein: CASSSGLALNPGELFF. The full variable domain, completed using reference TRBV11-2 and TRBJ2-2, is EAGVAQSPRYKIIEKRQSVAFWCNPISGHATLYWYQQILGQGPKLLIQFQNNGVVDDSQLPKDRFSAERLKGVDSTLKIQPAKLEDSAVYLCASSSGLALNPGELFFGEGSRLTVL.

The chain recombines TRBV6-5 with TRBJ2-7; the D call may be TRBD1 or TRBD2 (5 bases each). Deletions cut 5 bases from V and 3 bases from J, with 14 bases between. Per the germline V gene, CDR1 is MNHEY and CDR2 is SVGAGI. This CDR3 region has 14 residues. In DNA form, the CDR3 reads TGTGCCAGCAGTCGGACCGGGGCCCACTACGAGCAGTACTTC. As protein: CASSRTGAHYEQYF.

V gene TRBV5-1 combines with J gene TRBJ2-3; D is undetermined. Germline CDR1 is SGHRS and CDR2 is YFSETQ. CDR3 length equals 14 residues. The V end lost 0 bases, the J end lost 6 bases, and 11 bases lay between the germline ends. CDR3 sequence reads: CASSLGQVGDTQYF. In DNA form, the CDR3 reads TGCGCCAGCAGCTTGGGGCAGGTCGGGGATACGCAGTATTTT.

This clone came up once. The V gene is TRBV4-2, the J gene TRBJ1-2; 8 nucleotides align to TRBD1. Germline CDR1 reads LGHNA; CDR2 reads YNFKEQ. V gave up 5 bases and J gave up 1 base; unmatched junction bases: 6. CDR3 size: 15 residues. This CDR3 reads CASSVQTGDNYGYTF. The CDR3 DNA reads TGTGCCAGCAGCGTGCAGACAGGGGATAACTATGGCTACACCTTC.

V gene TRBV5-6 combines with J gene TRBJ2-7; 12 bases map to TRBD1. This CDR3 has 13 amino acids. Per germline, CDR1 SGHDT and CDR2 YYEEEE. After removal of 6 bases from V and 7 bases from J, the junction contained 5 bases not matched to a gene. The CDR3 loop reads CASTGQGAWEQYF. The CDR3 nucleotides read TGTGCCAGCACGGGACAGGGGGCCTGGGAGCAGTACTTC.

The rearrangement uses TRBV4-2 and TRBJ2-3; D is perhaps TRBD1 or TRBD2 (5 bases each). The CDR3 is made up of 15 amino acids. Germline CDR1 is LGHNA and CDR2 is YNFKEQ. The ends were cut back, 0 bases at V and 2 bases at J, with 9 bases in the middle. The CDR3 coding sequence is TGTGCCAGCAGCCAAGATGGGGGTACCACAGATACGCAGTATTTT. Translation: CASSQDGGTTDTQYF.

This sequence joins TRBV28 and TRBJ1-6; 7 bases are a match to TRBD1. The CDR3 runs 17 residues. Germline lookup yields CDR1 MDHEN and CDR2 SYDVKM. V lost 6 bases and J lost 5; bases outside the gene matches: 13. Here the CDR3 reads CASSPDRLGINNSPLHF. CDR3 in DNA: TGTGCCAGCAGCCCGGACAGGTTGGGGATTAATAATTCACCCCTCCACTTT. Full variable domain (rest looked up from reference TRBV28 and TRBJ1-6): DVKVTQSSRYLVKRTGEKVFLECVQDMDHENMFWYRQDPGLGLRLIYFSYDVKMKEKGDIPEGYSVSREKKERFSLILESASTNQTSMYLCASSPDRLGINNSPLHFGNGTRLTVT.

The chain joins TRBV5-1 to TRBJ2-7; D is perhaps TRBD1 (5 bases). CDR1 is SGHRS, CDR2 YFSETQ, per germline. V lost 2 bases and J lost 3, with 12 bases in between. CDR3 length: 14 residues. CDR3 nucleotides: TGCGCCAGCAGCTTCCAGGACACTAACTACGAGCAGTACTTC. The encoded protein is CASSFQDTNYEQYF.

This clone has just one count. This sequence joins TRBV21-1 and TRBJ1-4. TRBV21-1 is a listed pseudogene. CDR3 size: 15 residues. In nucleotides, the CDR3 is TGTGCCAGCAGGGCCAGGGGGAGGGGATTTGAAAAACTGTTTTTT. It codes for CASRARGRGFEKLFF.